This T cell receptor beta chain was identified in a study of OX40 agonist ivuxolimab in advanced cancers. Study background: The patients received agonistic anti-OX40 (CD134) antibody ivuxolimab. Antecedent anti-PD-1, anti-PD-L1 or anti-CTLA-4 therapy was permissible, with roughly 36% having received some.

This table comes from immunoSEQ multiplex PCR, and its TCRdb copy is limited to in-frame clones, with some not included. Altogether 55,000 or so clones are present, 70% to 90% being singletons, with the ten largest covering roughly an eighth. Specimen: CD4+ or CD8+ T cells sorted from blood, collected in a trial of the OX40 agonist ivuxolimab. The source is an adult with an advanced solid tumor such as melanoma, head and neck, liver or kidney cancer.

The CDR3 DNA reads TGTGCCAGCTCCCCAATGGGCGCAGGGGCCAACGTCCTGACTTTC. Translation gives CASSPMGAGANVLTF. This sequence joins TRBV18 and TRBJ2-6; D unresolved. Germline-derived CDR1 and CDR2 are KGHSH and LQKENI. V lost 6 bases and J lost 4, with 13 bases in between. This CDR3 has 15 amino acids.